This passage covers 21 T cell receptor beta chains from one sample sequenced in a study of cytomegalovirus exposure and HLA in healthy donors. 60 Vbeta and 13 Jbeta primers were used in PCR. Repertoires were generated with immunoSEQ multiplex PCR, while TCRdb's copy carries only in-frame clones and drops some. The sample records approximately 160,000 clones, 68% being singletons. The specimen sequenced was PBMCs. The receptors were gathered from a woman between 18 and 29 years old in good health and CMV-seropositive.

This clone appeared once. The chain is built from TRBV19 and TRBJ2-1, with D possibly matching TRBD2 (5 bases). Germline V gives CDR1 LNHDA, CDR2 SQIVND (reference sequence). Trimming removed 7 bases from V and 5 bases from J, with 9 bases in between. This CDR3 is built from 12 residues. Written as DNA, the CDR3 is TGTGCCAGTACGACTACGAACAATGAGCAGTTCTTC. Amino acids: CASTTTNNEQFF.

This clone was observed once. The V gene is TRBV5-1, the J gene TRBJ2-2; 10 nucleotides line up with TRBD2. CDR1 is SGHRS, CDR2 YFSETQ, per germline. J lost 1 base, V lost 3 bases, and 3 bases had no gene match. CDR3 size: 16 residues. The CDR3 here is CASSSSSGGNTGELFF. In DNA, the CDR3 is TGCGCCAGCAGCTCATCTAGCGGGGGGAACACCGGGGAGCTGTTTTTT.

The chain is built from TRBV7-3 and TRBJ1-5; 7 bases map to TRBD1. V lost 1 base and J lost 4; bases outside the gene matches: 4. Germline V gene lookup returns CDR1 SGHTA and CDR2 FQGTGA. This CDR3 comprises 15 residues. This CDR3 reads CASSLRQGPNQPQHF. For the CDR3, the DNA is TGTGCCAGCAGCTTAAGACAGGGACCTAATCAGCCCCAGCATTTT.

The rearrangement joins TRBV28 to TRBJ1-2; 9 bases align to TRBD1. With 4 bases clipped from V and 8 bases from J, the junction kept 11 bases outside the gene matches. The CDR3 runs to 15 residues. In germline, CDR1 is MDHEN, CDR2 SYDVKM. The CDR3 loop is CASSSPTGTGRGYTF. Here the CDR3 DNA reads TGTGCCAGCAGTTCCCCGACCGGGACAGGGAGAGGCTACACCTTC.

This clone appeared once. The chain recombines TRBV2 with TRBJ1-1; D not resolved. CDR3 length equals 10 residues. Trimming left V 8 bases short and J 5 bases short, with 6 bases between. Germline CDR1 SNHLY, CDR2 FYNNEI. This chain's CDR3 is CASSGTEAFF. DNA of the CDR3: TGTGCCAGCTCGGGAACTGAAGCTTTCTTT.

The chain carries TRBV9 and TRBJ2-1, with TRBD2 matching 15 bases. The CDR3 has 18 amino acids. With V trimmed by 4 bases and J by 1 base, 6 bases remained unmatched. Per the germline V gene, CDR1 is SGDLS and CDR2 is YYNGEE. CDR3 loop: CASSSAGTSGGSYNEQFF. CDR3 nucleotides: TGTGCCAGCAGCTCCGCCGGGACTAGCGGGGGGTCCTACAATGAGCAGTTCTTC.

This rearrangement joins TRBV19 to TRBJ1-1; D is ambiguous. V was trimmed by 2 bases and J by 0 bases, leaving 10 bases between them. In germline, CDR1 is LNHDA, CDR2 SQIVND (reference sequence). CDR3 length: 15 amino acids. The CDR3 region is CASSILGRMNTEAFF. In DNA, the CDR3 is TGTGCCAGTAGTATACTCGGCAGGATGAACACTGAAGCTTTCTTT.

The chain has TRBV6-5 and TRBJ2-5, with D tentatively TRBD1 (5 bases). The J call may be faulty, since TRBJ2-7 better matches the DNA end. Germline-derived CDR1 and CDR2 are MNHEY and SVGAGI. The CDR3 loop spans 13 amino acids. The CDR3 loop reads CASSPTRDYEQYF. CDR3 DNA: TGTGCCAGCAGCCCTACCAGGGACTACGAGCAGTACTTC.

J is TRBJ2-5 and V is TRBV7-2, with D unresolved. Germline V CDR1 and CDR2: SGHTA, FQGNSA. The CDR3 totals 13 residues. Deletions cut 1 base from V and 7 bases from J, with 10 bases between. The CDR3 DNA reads TGTGCCAGCAGCTTAGACCTCACGGGGACCCAGTACTTC. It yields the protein CASSLDLTGTQYF.

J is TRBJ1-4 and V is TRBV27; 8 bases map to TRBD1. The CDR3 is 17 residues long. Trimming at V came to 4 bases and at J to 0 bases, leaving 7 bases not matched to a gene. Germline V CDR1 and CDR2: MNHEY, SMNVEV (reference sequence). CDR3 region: CASSSDRGLATNEKLFF. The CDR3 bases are TGTGCCAGCAGTTCAGACAGGGGTTTGGCAACTAATGAAAAACTGTTTTTT. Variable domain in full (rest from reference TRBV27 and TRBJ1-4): EAQVTQNPRYLITVTGKKLTVTCSQNMNHEYMSWYRQDPGLGLRQIYYSMNVEVTDKGDVPEGYKVSRKEKRNFPLILESPSPNQTSLYFCASSSDRGLATNEKLFFGSGTQLSVL.

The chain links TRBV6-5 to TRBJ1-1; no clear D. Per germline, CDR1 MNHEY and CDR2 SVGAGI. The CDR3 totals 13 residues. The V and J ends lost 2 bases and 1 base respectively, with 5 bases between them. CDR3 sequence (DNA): TGTGCCAGCAGTTACCAGGAGAACACTGAAGCTTTCTTT. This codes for CASSYQENTEAFF.

The CDR3 DNA reads as TGTGCCTGGAGCGATACAGGGAGCTATGGCTACACCTTC. This gives the protein CAWSDTGSYGYTF. This chain joins TRBV30 and TRBJ1-2; possibly TRBD1 for D (6 bases). The CDR3 sequence is 13 residues long. The germline V and J ends were trimmed by 3 bases and 4 bases, with 12 bases remaining between them. Germline values: CDR1 GTSNPN, CDR2 SVGIG (reference sequence).

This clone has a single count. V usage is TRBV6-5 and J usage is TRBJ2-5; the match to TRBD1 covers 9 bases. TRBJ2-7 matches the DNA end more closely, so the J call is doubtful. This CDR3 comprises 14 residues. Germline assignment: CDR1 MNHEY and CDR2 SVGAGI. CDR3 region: CASSRTGEGAEQYF. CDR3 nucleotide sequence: TGTGCCAGCAGTAGGACAGGGGAGGGGGCCGAGCAGTACTTC.

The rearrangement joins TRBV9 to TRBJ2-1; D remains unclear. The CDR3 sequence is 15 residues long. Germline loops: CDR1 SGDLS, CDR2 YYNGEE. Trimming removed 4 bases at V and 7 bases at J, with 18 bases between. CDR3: CASSQSHVSRNEQFF. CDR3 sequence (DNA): TGTGCCAGCAGCCAAAGTCATGTGTCTCGGAATGAGCAGTTCTTC.

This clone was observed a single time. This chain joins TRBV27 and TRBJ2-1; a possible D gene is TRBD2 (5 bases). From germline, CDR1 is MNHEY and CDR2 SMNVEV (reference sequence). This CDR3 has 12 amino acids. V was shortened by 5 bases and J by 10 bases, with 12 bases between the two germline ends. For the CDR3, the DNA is TGTGCCAGCAGTCCTGTCCCGGGGGAGCAGTTCTTC. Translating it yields CASSPVPGEQFF.

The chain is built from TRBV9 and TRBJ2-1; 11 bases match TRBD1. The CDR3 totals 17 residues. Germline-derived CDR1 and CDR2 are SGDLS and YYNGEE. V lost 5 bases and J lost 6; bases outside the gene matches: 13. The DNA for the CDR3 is TGTGCCAGCAGGGGAACCGGGACAGGGGGTTTTAGCAATGAGCAGTTCTTC. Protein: CASRGTGTGGFSNEQFF.

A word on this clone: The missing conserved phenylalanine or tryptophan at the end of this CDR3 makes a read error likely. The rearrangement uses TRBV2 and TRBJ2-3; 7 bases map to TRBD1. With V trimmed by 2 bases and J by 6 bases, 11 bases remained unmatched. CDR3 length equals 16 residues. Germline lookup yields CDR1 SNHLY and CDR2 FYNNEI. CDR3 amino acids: CASSENRDRVSDTQYV. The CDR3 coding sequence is TGTGCCAGCAGTGAAAATAGAGACAGGGTGTCGGATACGCAGTATGTT.

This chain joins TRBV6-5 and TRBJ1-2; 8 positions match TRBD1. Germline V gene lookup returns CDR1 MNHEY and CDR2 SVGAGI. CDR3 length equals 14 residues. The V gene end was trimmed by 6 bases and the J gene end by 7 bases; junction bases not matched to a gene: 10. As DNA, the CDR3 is TGTGCCAGCAGGGACGGACAGGGCCGGGGTGGCTACACCTTC. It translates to CASRDGQGRGGYTF.

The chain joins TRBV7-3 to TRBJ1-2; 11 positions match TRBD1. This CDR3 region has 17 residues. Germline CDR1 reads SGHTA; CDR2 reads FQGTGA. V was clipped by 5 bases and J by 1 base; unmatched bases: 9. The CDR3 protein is CASSPSTGTGGNYGYTF. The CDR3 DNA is TGTGCCAGCAGCCCTTCGACAGGGACAGGGGGTAACTATGGCTACACCTTC.

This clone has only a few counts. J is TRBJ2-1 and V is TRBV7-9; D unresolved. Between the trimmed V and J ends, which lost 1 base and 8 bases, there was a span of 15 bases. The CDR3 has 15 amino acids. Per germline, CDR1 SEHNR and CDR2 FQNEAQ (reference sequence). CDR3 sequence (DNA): TGTGCCAGCAGCTTAGTTGGGTTTGTTGCGGATGAGCAGTTCTTC. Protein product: CASSLVGFVADEQFF.

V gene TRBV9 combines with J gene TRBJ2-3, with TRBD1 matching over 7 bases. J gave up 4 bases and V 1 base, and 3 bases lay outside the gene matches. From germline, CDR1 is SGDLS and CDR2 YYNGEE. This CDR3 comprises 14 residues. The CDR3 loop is CASSVRGPPDTQYF. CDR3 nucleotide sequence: TGTGCCAGCAGCGTAAGGGGGCCCCCAGATACGCAGTATTTT.